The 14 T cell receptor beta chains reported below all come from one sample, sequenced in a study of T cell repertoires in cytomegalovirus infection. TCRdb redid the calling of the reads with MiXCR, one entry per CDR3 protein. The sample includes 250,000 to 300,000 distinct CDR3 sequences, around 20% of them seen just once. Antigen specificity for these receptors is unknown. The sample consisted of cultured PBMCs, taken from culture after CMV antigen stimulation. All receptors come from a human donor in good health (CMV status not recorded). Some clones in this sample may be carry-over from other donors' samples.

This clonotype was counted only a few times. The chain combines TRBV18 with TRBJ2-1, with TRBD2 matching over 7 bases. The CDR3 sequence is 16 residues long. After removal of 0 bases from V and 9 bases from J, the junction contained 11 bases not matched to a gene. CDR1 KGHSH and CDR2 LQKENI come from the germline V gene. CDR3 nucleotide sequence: TGTGCCAGCTCACCACCGCTGGGCGGGAGAGGAGGTGAGCAGTTCTTC. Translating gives CASSPPLGGRGGEQFF.

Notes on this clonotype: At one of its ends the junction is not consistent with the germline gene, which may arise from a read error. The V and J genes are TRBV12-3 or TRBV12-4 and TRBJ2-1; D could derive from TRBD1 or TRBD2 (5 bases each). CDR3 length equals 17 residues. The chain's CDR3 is CASSLALGDLAYNEQIF. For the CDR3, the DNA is TGTGCCAGCAGTTTAGCGCTAGGGGACCTCGCCTACAATGAGCAGATCTTC.

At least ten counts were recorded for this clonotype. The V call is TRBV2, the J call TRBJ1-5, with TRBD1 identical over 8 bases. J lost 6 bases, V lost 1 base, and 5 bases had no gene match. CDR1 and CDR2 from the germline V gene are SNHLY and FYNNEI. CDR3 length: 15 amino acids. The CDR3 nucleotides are TGTGCCAGCAGTGAAGAGGTGACAGGGGTTCAGCCCCAGCATTTT. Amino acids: CASSEEVTGVQPQHF.

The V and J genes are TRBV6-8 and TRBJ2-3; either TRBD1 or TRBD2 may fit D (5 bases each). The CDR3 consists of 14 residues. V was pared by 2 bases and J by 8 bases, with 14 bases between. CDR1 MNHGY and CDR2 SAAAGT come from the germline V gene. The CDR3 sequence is CASSYGTREGTQYF. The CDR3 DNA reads TGTGCCAGCAGTTACGGGACGAGAGAGGGTACGCAGTATTTT.

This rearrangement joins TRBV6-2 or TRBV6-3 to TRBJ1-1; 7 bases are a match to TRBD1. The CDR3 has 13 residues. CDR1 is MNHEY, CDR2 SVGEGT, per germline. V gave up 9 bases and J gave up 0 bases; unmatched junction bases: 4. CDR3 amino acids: CASYRGMNTEAFF. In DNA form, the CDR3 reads TGTGCCAGTTACAGGGGTATGAACACTGAAGCTTTCTTT.

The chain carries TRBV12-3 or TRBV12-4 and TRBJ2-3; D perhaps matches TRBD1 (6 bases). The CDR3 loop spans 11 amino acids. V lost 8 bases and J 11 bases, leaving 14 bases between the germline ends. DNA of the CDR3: TGTGCCAGCGGCCGCAGGGGTGGGCAGTATTTT. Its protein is CASGRRGGQYF.

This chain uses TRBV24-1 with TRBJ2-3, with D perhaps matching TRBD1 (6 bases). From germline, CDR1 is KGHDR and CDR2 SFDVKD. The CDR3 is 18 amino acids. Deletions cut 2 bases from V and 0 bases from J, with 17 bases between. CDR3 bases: TGTGCCACCAGTGATTACCCCCTTCGACAGGCCAGCACAGATACGCAGTATTTT. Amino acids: CATSDYPLRQASTDTQYF.

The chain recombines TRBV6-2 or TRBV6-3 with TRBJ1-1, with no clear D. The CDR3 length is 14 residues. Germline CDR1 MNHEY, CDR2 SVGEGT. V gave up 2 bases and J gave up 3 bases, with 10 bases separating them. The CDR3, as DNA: TGTGCCAGCAGTTACGAACTCCGGGACACTGAAGCTTTCTTT. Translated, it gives CASSYELRDTEAFF.

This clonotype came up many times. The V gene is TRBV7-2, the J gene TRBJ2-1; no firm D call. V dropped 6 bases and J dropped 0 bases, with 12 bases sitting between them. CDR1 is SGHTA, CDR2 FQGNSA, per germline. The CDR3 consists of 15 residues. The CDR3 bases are TGTGCCAGCAGGTTTGGCAGTAGCTCCTACAATGAGCAGTTCTTC. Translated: CASRFGSSSYNEQFF.

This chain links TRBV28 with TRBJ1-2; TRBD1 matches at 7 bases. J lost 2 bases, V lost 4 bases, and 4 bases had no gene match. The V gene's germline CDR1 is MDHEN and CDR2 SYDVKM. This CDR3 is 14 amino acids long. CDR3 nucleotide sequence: TGTGCCAGCAGTTCCGGGACAGAAAACTATGGCTACACCTTC. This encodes CASSSGTENYGYTF.

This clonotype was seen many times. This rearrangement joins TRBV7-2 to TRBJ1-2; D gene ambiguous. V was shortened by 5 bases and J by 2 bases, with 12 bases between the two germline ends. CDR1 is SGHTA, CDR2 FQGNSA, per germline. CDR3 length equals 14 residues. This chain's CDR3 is CASSPTAENYGYTF. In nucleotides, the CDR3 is TGTGCCAGCAGCCCTACGGCGGAAAACTATGGCTACACCTTC.

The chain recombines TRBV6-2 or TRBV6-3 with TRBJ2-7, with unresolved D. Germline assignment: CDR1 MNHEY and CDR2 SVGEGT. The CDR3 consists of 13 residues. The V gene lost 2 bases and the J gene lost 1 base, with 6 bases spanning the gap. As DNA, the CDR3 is TGTGCCAGCAGTTACCGAAGGTCCTACGAGCAGTACGTC. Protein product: CASSYRRSYEQYV.

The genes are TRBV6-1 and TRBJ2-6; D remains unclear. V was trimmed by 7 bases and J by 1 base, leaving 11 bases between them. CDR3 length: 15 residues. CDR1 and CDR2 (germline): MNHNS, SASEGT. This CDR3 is CASNQRDSGANVLTF. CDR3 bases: TGTGCCAGCAATCAAAGGGATTCTGGGGCCAACGTCCTGACTTTC.

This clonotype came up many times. This CDR3 is CATRGEGSTDTQYF. CDR3 bases: TGTGCCACCCGAGGGGAGGGAAGCACAGATACGCAGTATTTT. This chain uses TRBV24-1 with TRBJ2-3; 7 nucleotides agree with TRBD2. Germline V gives CDR1 KGHDR, CDR2 SFDVKD. The CDR3 covers 14 residues. Trimming at V came to 9 bases and at J to 0 bases, leaving 5 bases not matched to a gene.